This TCR beta chain was sequenced during a study of T-cell reconstitution after alpha-beta-depleted transplantation in children. This CDR3 is 14 amino acids long. The germline CDR1 and CDR2 sequences are MNHEY and SMNVEV (reference sequence). The germline V and J ends were trimmed by 5 bases and 6 bases, with 14 bases remaining between them. A TCRbeta library incorporating unique molecular identifiers was prepared. TCRdb reanalysed the PCR reads using MiXCR and keeps one entry per CDR3 protein. The sample comprises about 440,000 distinct CDR3 sequences, over 40% of which are singletons, and approximately 30% rests with the top ten.

The TCR comes from a girl aged 2 to 9 with aplastic anemia, due to receive a stem cell transplant. Sequences were derived from PBMCs, sampled before TCRalphabeta/CD19-depleted stem cell transplant. The chain recombines TRBV27 with TRBJ2-1; weak D call: TRBD2 (6 bases). CDR3 sequence reads: CASSLKLAGNEQFF. The CDR3 DNA follows: TGTGCCAGCAGTCTCAAACTAGCCGGCAATGAGCAGTTCTTC.